These T cell receptor beta chains were read from a single sample in a study of T cell changes during pregnancy in multiple sclerosis. The table came from immunoSEQ multiplex PCR; TCRdb's copy has only in-frame clones and leaves some out. Among 56,000 or so clones listed, roughly nine tenths were seen once. The sample in question was CD4+ T cells from peripheral blood mononuclear cells, obtained in the third trimester of pregnancy. The source is a female donor with multiple sclerosis, enrolled in a pregnancy study. Both conserved end residues are part of each CDR3. Each record gives: D gene, V gene, clone size, J gene, CDR3 DNA, CDR3 protein. The D gene is left open where the match is weak. Where a row states a size, it is once, few, many or the class of an expanded clone; other rows omit it.

-	TRBV19	-	TRBJ1-4	TGTGCCAGTAGTGCCTGGGAAGCGGGTAATGAAAAACTGTTTTTT	CASSAWEAGNEKLFF
-	TRBV10-2	-	TRBJ2-7	TGCGCCAGCAGTGCTGTTGGGGCCTCCTACGAGCAGTACTTC	CASSAVGASYEQYF
-	TRBV19	-	TRBJ2-7	TGTGCCAGTAGCTATAGGGGAAAGTCCGAGCAGTACTTC	CASSYRGKSEQYF
-	TRBV5-1	-	TRBJ1-2	TGCGCCAGCAGCTTTGGCCGAGGGGGAGATGGCTACACCTTC	CASSFGRGGDGYTF
TRBD2	TRBV6-1	-	TRBJ2-2	TGTGCCAGCAGAGAAGGTGCGGGACTAGGATCCGGGGAGCTGTTTTTT	CASREGAGLGSGELFF
-	TRBV20-1	-	TRBJ1-4	TGCAGTGCTCCGTATGAAAAACTGTTTTTT	CSAPYEKLFF
TRBD1	TRBV4-3	-	TRBJ1-1	TGCGCCAGCAGCCCACCGGGACAGGGGAAAACTGAAGCTTTCTTT	CASSPPGQGKTEAFF
-	TRBV4-2	-	TRBJ1-5	TGTGCCAGCAGCCCCGGGCCAAGGGGACAGCCCCAGCATTTT	CASSPGPRGQPQHF
TRBD1	TRBV29-1	-	TRBJ1-4	TGCAGCGTCTGGGGACAGGAAAAGCCCGAAAAACTGTTTTTT	CSVWGQEKPEKLFF
-	TRBV10-3	-	TRBJ2-3	TGTGCCATACGACAGGAAAGCACAGATACGCAGTATTTT	CAIRQESTDTQYF
-	TRBV5-8	-	TRBJ2-1	TGTGCCAGCATCTTGTTAATCCTCAGGGAGGAGGCTGAGCAGTTCTTC	CASILLILREEAEQFF
-	TRBV18	-	TRBJ1-4	TGTGCCAGCTCACCATCCGGTGAAAAACTGTTTTTT	CASSPSGEKLFF
TRBD1	TRBV18	-	TRBJ1-2	TGTGCCAGCTCACCACCGAAGCCGGGACAGATCTATGGCTACACCTTC	CASSPPKPGQIYGYTF
-	TRBV27	-	TRBJ1-1	TGTGCCAGCAGTTCCTGGGGGGAAGGCGGGACTGAAGCTTTCTTT	CASSSWGEGGTEAFF
-	TRBV12-5	-	TRBJ1-1	TGTGCTAGTGGTTTGGTCAAGCCCTTGAACACTGAAGCTTTCTTT	CASGLVKPLNTEAFF
-	TRBV30	-	TRBJ1-2	TGTGCCTGGAGTGAAATGAAGGGGCTTAACTATGGCTACACCTTC	CAWSEMKGLNYGYTF
TRBD2	TRBV4-2	-	TRBJ2-3	TGTGCCAGCAGCCAAGGAACGACTGGACTAGCGGGAATAGATACGCAGTATTTT	CASSQGTTGLAGIDTQYF
-	TRBV6-5	-	TRBJ1-2	TGTGCCAGCAGTTACGTGGGGCTCTATGGCTACACCTTC	CASSYVGLYGYTF
TRBD2	TRBV6-1	once	TRBJ2-1	TGTGCCAGCGGATCTAGCGGGAGGAACAATGAGCAGTTCTTC	CASGSSGRNNEQFF
-	TRBV4-3	-	TRBJ1-4	TGCGCCAGCAGCCAAGATCCGGGGCGGGAGAATGAAAAACTGTTTTTT	CASSQDPGRENEKLFF
-	TRBV5-1	-	TRBJ1-1	TGCGCCAGCAGCTCAGGGGCCGTGAACACTGAAGCTTTCTTT	CASSSGAVNTEAFF
-	TRBV30	-	TRBJ2-1	TGTGCCTGGAGTGGATCTCTCGAAGAGGGCTGGGACTCCTACAATGAGCAGTTCTTC	CAWSGSLEEGWDSYNEQFF
TRBD1	TRBV27	once	TRBJ1-1	TGTGCCAGCAGTCTACTCGACACAGGGGGCACTGAAGCTTTCTTT	CASSLLDTGGTEAFF
TRBD1	TRBV18	-	TRBJ1-1	TGTGCCAGCTCATCCCGGGACAGAGAAACTGAAGCTTTCTTT	CASSSRDRETEAFF
TRBD2	TRBV18	-	TRBJ2-5	TGTGCCAGCTCACCAATTTTAGGGACTAGTGACTTC	CASSPILGTSDF